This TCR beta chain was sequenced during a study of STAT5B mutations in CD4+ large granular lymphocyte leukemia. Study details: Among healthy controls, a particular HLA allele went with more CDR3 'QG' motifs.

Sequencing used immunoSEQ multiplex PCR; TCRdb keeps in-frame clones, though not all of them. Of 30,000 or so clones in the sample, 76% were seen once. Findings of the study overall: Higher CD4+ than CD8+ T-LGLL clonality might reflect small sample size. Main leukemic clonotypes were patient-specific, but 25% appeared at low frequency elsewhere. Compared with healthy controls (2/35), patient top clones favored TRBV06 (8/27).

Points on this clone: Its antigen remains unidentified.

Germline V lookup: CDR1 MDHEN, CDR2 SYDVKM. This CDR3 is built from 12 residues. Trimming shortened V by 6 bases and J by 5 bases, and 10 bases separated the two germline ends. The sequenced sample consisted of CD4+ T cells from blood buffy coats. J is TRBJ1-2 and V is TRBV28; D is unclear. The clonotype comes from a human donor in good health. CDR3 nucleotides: TGTGCCAGCAGACTACCCCCATATGGCTACACCTTC. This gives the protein CASRLPPYGYTF.